These 28 T cell receptor beta chains were sequenced from one sample in a study of shared clonotypes between healthy human individuals (dated by TCRdb to between 2020 and 2021). The library was obtained by the immunoSEQ multiplex PCR assay. Imported from immuneACCESS, the table was reduced by TCRdb to in-frame sequences with V and J called. These copies leave out some clones; in studies compared against another copy, an unresolved V gene accounts for under half, and the cause of the remainder is not known. The sample table contains about 2.1 million clones; only one count was recorded for 93% of them. The ten top clones hold more than 1.5% of the sample. CD8 naive samples consisted of CD45RO-negative cells that were positively selected for CCR7, yielding a CD45RA+CCR7+ population without TemRA cells. Sample: naive CD8+ T cells from PBMCs. The cell subset or site label here, explained by the study, means: CD45RA+CCR7+. The receptors derive from a man between 18 and 29 years old in good health. Some clones in this sample may be carry-over from other donors' samples.

This clone was detected once. The CDR3 nucleotides are TGCGCCAGCAGCTTGGAGGAGGCTAGCTCGGGGTATGAGCAGTTCTTC. Protein: CASSLEEASSGYEQFF. This chain joins TRBV5-1 and TRBJ2-1, with a possible D match to TRBD2 (5 bases). This CDR3 has 16 amino acids. Between the trimmed V and J ends, which lost 0 bases and 8 bases, there was a span of 18 bases. Germline values: CDR1 SGHRS, CDR2 YFSETQ. Supplemented by reference TRBV5-1 and TRBJ2-1, the full variable domain reads KAGVTQTPRYLIKTRGQQVTLSCSPISGHRSVSWYQQTPGQGLQFLFEYFSETQRNKGNFPGRFSGRQFSNSRSEMNVSTLELGDSALYLCASSLEEASSGYEQFFGPGTRLTVL.

Concerning this clone: Other DNA sequences of this sample code for an identical CDR3. The chain joins TRBV6-5 to TRBJ2-7; TRBD1 matches 7 bases. This CDR3 has 14 residues. Germline CDR1 MNHEY, CDR2 SVGAGI. The junction had 8 bases not matched to a gene; V was cut back by 6 bases and J by 3 bases. CDR3 DNA sequence: TGTGCCAGCAGCCCACGACAGGGTCACTACGAGCAGTACTTC. Protein: CASSPRQGHYEQYF.

The rearrangement joins TRBV27 to TRBJ2-7; 9 nucleotides agree with TRBD2. In germline, CDR1 is MNHEY, CDR2 SMNVEV (reference sequence). CDR3 length equals 16 residues. V lost 2 bases to trimming and J lost 3 bases; unmatched junction nucleotides: 8. CDR3 sequence (DNA): TGTGCCAGCAGTTTAGGGGCTAGCGGGATACTCTACGAGCAGTACTTC. This translates into CASSLGASGILYEQYF.

CDR3 in amino acids: CASNVVNTEAFF. The CDR3 DNA reads TGTGCCAGCAACGTGGTGAACACTGAAGCTTTCTTT. V is TRBV28 and J is TRBJ1-1; no reliable D call. CDR3 length: 12 residues. Germline lookup yields CDR1 MDHEN and CDR2 SYDVKM. V lost 7 bases and J lost 0, with 6 bases in between.

The V and J genes are TRBV27 and TRBJ2-5; 8 nucleotides agree with TRBD1. The V gene's germline CDR1 is MNHEY and CDR2 SMNVEV (reference sequence). The junction had 5 bases not matched to a gene; V was cut back by 4 bases and J by 4 bases. The CDR3 length is 14 residues. In DNA form, the CDR3 reads TGTGCCAGCAGTTCAAAACAGGGGGGAGAGACCCAGTACTTC. Translation gives CASSSKQGGETQYF.

The V and J genes are TRBV6-1 and TRBJ2-1; no reliable D call. Per the germline V gene, CDR1 is MNHNS and CDR2 is SASEGT. The CDR3 length is 16 residues. Trimming cost V 3 bases and J 5 bases, with 17 bases left between them. The CDR3 protein is CASSDVGAFHDNEQFF. The CDR3 coding sequence is TGTGCCAGCAGTGACGTCGGCGCATTCCACGACAATGAGCAGTTCTTC.

The chain combines TRBV28 with TRBJ1-4; a weak D match, TRBD1 (6 bases). Germline V gene lookup returns CDR1 MDHEN and CDR2 SYDVKM. Trimming pared 7 bases from V and 10 bases from J, leaving 16 bases between. This CDR3 has 13 amino acids. The CDR3 nucleotides are TGTGCCAGCATCGGAGGGGGTTTAAGAAAACTGTTTTTT. As protein: CASIGGGLRKLFF.

This rearrangement joins TRBV7-9 to TRBJ2-7; D not certain. The CDR3 is 16 amino acids. Trimming cost V 5 bases and J 3 bases, with 20 bases left between them. The germline V gene encodes CDR1 SEHNR and CDR2 FQNEAQ (reference sequence). CDR3 loop: CASSAVAGVRYYEQYF. The CDR3 nucleotides read TGTGCCAGCAGCGCGGTTGCAGGCGTTCGGTACTACGAGCAGTACTTC.

The genes are TRBV27 and TRBJ2-1; 10 nucleotides agree with TRBD1. The junction had 1 base not matched to a gene; V was cut back by 3 bases and J by 8 bases. The CDR3 is 13 residues long. Germline V gene data show CDR1 as MNHEY and CDR2 as SMNVEV (reference sequence). The CDR3: CASSLTGGYEQFF. The CDR3 bases are TGTGCCAGCAGTTTGACAGGGGGCTATGAGCAGTTCTTC.

As for this clone: The same CDR3 arises from other DNA sequences in this sample as well. The gene calls are TRBV6-5 and TRBJ2-1; 11 bases are shared with TRBD2. V dropped 4 bases and J dropped 4; count of bases not matched to a gene: 3. CDR1 and CDR2 from the germline V gene are MNHEY and SVGAGI. The CDR3 length is 15 residues. The CDR3 nucleotides read TGTGCCAGCAGTTTGGGGACTAGCGGATACAATGAGCAGTTCTTC. It encodes CASSLGTSGYNEQFF.

The chain employs TRBV6-5 and TRBJ2-7; possibly TRBD2 for D (5 bases). Trimming removed 6 bases from V and 3 bases from J, with 18 bases in between. Germline CDR1 MNHEY, CDR2 SVGAGI. The CDR3 covers 15 residues. Here the CDR3 DNA reads TGTGCCAGCAGCTACCGCTTGGACGGGGTCTACGAGCAGTACTTC. Translating gives CASSYRLDGVYEQYF.

The gene calls are TRBV29-1 and TRBJ2-7, with a possible D match to TRBD2 (6 bases). This CDR3 comprises 15 residues. The V end was cut by 6 bases, the J end by 4 bases, with 22 bases between. Per germline, CDR1 SQVTM and CDR2 ANQGSEA. The CDR3 nucleotides read TGCAGCGTCGACGGGGTGGGGCGGGAAGCGTACGAGCAGTACTTC. Translating gives CSVDGVGREAYEQYF.

Comments on this clone: Other DNA sequences in the same sample also yield this CDR3. CDR3 amino acids: CASSLTGGTDTQYF. The CDR3 nucleotides read TGTGCCAGCAGCTTAACCGGGGGCACAGATACGCAGTATTTT. The V call is TRBV7-3, the J call TRBJ2-3; D may be TRBD2 (5 bases). Germline CDR1 and CDR2: SGHTA and FQGTGA. V lost 0 bases, J lost 1 base, and 5 bases lay in between. The CDR3 runs to 14 residues.

Notes on this clone: Within the sample, other DNA sequences also encode this same CDR3. The J gene is TRBJ2-7, the V gene TRBV27, with 7 bases identical to TRBD1. CDR3 length: 15 residues. Germline CDR1 and CDR2: MNHEY and SMNVEV (reference sequence). J gave up 4 bases and V 0 bases, and 6 bases lay outside the gene matches. The CDR3 is CASSLSPGGGYEQYF. The CDR3 nucleotides are TGTGCCAGCAGTTTATCCCCAGGGGGTGGGTACGAGCAGTACTTC.

This clone was seen just once. V usage is TRBV5-6 and J usage is TRBJ2-1; possibly TRBD2 for D (5 bases). The germline V and J ends were trimmed by 1 base and 4 bases, with 18 bases remaining between them. The germline gives CDR1 SGHDT, CDR2 YYEEEE. The CDR3 has 17 residues. The CDR3 is CASSLFGTPRGYNEQFF. The CDR3 coding sequence is TGTGCCAGCAGCTTGTTTGGAACCCCCCGGGGATACAATGAGCAGTTCTTC.

The chain carries TRBV9 and TRBJ2-1; D is undetermined. Germline CDR1 SGDLS, CDR2 YYNGEE. The CDR3 spans 12 residues. V was clipped by 4 bases and J by 9 bases, with 11 bases between them. Here the CDR3 DNA reads TGTGCCAGCAGCCTTAACTCTGGTGAGCAGTTCTTC. Protein product: CASSLNSGEQFF.

Details on this clone: In the same sample, other DNA sequences code for this CDR3. This chain uses TRBV27 with TRBJ2-7; 10 positions agree with TRBD2. V lost 5 bases to trimming and J lost 3 bases; unmatched junction nucleotides: 4. The V gene's germline CDR1 is MNHEY and CDR2 SMNVEV (reference sequence). The length of the CDR3 is 14 residues. The CDR3 loop reads CASSLLAGDYEQYF. In nucleotides, the CDR3 is TGTGCCAGCAGTCTTCTAGCGGGGGACTACGAGCAGTACTTC.

The gene calls are TRBV7-9 and TRBJ1-1, with 10 bases that match TRBD1. Germline V CDR1 and CDR2: SEHNR, FQNEAQ (reference sequence). Losses at the gene ends were 5 bases for V and 9 bases for J; bases not matched to a gene: 6. The CDR3 is 13 residues long. The CDR3 reads CASSTPGQGQAFF. The CDR3 nucleotides read TGTGCCAGCAGCACCCCGGGACAGGGGCAAGCTTTCTTT.

The chain uses TRBV19 and TRBJ1-1; D is unclear. The germline V and J ends were trimmed by 6 bases and 0 bases, with 11 bases remaining between them. Germline V gene sequence: CDR1 LNHDA, CDR2 SQIVND (reference sequence). The CDR3 contains 14 residues. The CDR3 sequence is CASRGTRMNTEAFF. The DNA of the CDR3 is TGTGCCAGTAGGGGCACTCGCATGAACACTGAAGCTTTCTTT.

This clone was picked up a small number of times. The chain couples TRBV7-8 to TRBJ2-2; D call uncertain. The CDR3 extends over 12 amino acids. Germline values: CDR1 SGHVS, CDR2 FQNEAQ. V lost 3 bases and J 2 bases, leaving 1 base between the germline ends. This CDR3 is CASSFNTGELFF. As DNA, the CDR3 is TGTGCCAGCAGCTTCAACACCGGGGAGCTGTTTTTT.

This clone was found a few times. This chain uses TRBV4-2 with TRBJ1-1; 11 nucleotides agree with TRBD1. The ends lost 0 bases at V and 0 bases at J; junction bases unmatched: 9. The CDR3 runs 19 residues. The V gene's germline CDR1 is LGHNA and CDR2 YNFKEQ. CDR3 loop: CASSQDPPGQGVLNTEAFF. CDR3 DNA sequence: TGTGCCAGCAGCCAAGACCCACCGGGACAGGGGGTGTTGAACACTGAAGCTTTCTTT.

V and J are TRBV7-2 and TRBJ2-5; TRBD2 aligns across 10 bases. Germline V lookup: CDR1 SGHTA, CDR2 FQGNSA. The length of the CDR3 is 17 residues. The junction had 9 bases not matched to a gene; V was cut back by 4 bases and J by 1 base. The CDR3 reads CASSSGTSASVQETQYF. The DNA for the CDR3 is TGTGCCAGCAGCTCGGGGACTAGCGCTAGTGTCCAAGAGACCCAGTACTTC.

The chain couples TRBV7-9 to TRBJ1-2, with 7 nucleotides matching TRBD1. Unmatched junction bases numbered 7, after V lost 4 bases and J lost 8 bases. The CDR3 has 13 amino acids. Germline V CDR1 and CDR2: SEHNR, FQNEAQ (reference sequence). The CDR3 region is CASSSGTAEGYTF. For the CDR3, the DNA is TGTGCCAGCAGCTCTGGGACAGCCGAGGGCTACACCTTC.

The chain joins TRBV19 to TRBJ2-7; a weak D match, TRBD1 (6 bases). Between the trimmed V and J ends, which lost 3 bases and 4 bases, there was a span of 13 bases. The length of the CDR3 is 14 residues. Per the germline V gene, CDR1 is LNHDA and CDR2 is SQIVND (reference sequence). CDR3 amino acids: CASSMNDRRYEQYF. CDR3 in DNA: TGTGCCAGTAGTATGAACGACAGGAGATACGAGCAGTACTTC.

The chain couples TRBV7-2 to TRBJ1-3; D unclear. This CDR3 has 15 amino acids. V was cut by 1 base and J by 0 bases, with 7 bases left in between. CDR1 is SGHTA, CDR2 FQGNSA, per germline. Here the CDR3 DNA reads TGTGCCAGCAGCTTAGATAAATTCTCTGGAAACACCATATATTTT. It specifies CASSLDKFSGNTIYF.

The rearrangement links TRBV5-1 to TRBJ2-2; TRBD1 matches at 7 bases. V lost 4 bases and J lost 3; bases outside the gene matches: 12. The germline gives CDR1 SGHRS, CDR2 YFSETQ. This CDR3 contains 17 residues. The CDR3 bases are TGCGCCAGCAGCCCTTCACAGGGGCCAAGGGACACCGGGGAGCTGTTTTTT. This codes for CASSPSQGPRDTGELFF.

The chain uses TRBV5-1 and TRBJ2-3; perhaps TRBD2 as D (6 bases). The CDR3 is 17 residues long. Trimming removed 4 bases at V and 2 bases at J, with 20 bases between. The V gene's germline CDR1 is SGHRS and CDR2 YFSETQ. CDR3: CASSLSGTGTATDTQYF. Here the CDR3 DNA reads TGCGCCAGCAGCCTGAGCGGAACCGGGACTGCCACAGATACGCAGTATTTT.

The chain is built from TRBV27 and TRBJ2-7; 7 bases agree with TRBD2. Trimming took 2 bases from V and 2 from J; bases not matched to a gene: 18. In germline, CDR1 is MNHEY, CDR2 SMNVEV (reference sequence). The CDR3 has 19 residues. CDR3 sequence (DNA): TGTGCCAGCAGTTTACGGGGGACTAACCACCGCATCCCAACCTACGAGCAGTACTTC. Translating gives CASSLRGTNHRIPTYEQYF.